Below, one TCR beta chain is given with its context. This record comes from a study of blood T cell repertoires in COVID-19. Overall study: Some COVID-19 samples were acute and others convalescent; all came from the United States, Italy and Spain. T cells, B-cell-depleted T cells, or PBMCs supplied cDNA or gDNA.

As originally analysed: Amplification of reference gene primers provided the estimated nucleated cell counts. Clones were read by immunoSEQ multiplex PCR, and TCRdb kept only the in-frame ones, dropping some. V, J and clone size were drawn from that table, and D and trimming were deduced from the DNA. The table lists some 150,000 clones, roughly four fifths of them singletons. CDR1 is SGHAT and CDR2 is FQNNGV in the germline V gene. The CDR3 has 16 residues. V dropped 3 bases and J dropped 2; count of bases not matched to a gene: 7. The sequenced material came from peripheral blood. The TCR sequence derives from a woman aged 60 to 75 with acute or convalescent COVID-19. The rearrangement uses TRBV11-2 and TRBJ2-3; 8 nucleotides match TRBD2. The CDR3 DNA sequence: TGTGCCAGCAGCTTCACTAGCGGAATTTACACAGATACGCAGTATTTT. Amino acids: CASSFTSGIYTDTQYF.